This TCR beta chain was recovered during a study of tumour-infiltrating T cells in Burkitt lymphoma. The wider study: Productive clonality predicted overall and progression-free survival.

This CDR3 contains 13 residues. V was pared by 2 bases and J by 7 bases, with 11 bases between. Germline V gene sequence: CDR1 GTSNPN, CDR2 SVGIG (reference sequence). TCRdb's table, derived via immunoSEQ multiplex PCR, lists solely in-frame clones and lacks some. The sample carries roughly 15,000 clones, approximately 71% recorded once. The specimen was tumor tissue. This TCR came from a human donor with diffuse large B-cell lymphoma. This chain links TRBV30 with TRBJ2-2; possible D gene TRBD1, 6 bases. The CDR3 reads CAWSYGDIGELFF. In DNA, the CDR3 is TGTGCCTGGAGTTATGGGGACATCGGGGAGCTGTTTTTT.